This T cell receptor beta chain was retrieved from a study of human T cells and chemical hapten exposure. On the study more broadly: Slight differences in pooled library volume were the main source of varying TCR yields across samples.

MiXCR, applied by TCRdb to the RACE reads, yields one record per CDR3 protein. The table has about 77,000 distinct CDR3 sequences, 12% to 15% seen once. V shed 3 bases and J shed 4 bases, with 13 bases lying between them. Germline CDR1 and CDR2: LGHNA and YSLEER. The CDR3 consists of 15 residues. The sample's time point: pre-sensitization, week 0. Treatment specified: therapeutic diphenylcyclopropenone sensitization with weekly scalp DPC. The chain is built from TRBV4-3 and TRBJ2-1; D unresolved. The sequence came from a woman aged 45 to 65 with alopecia areata. Some clones in this sample may be carry-over from other donors' samples. Sequences were derived from whole blood, sampled in connection with sensitization to the hapten diphenylcyclopropenone (DPC). The CDR3 nucleotides read TGCGCCAGCAGCCAGTTTCCAGCGACATACAATGAGCAGTTCTTC. This encodes CASSQFPATYNEQFF.